One and the same sample provided the 20 T cell receptor beta chains below, sequenced in a study of cytomegalovirus exposure and HLA in healthy donors. This PCR relied on a set of 60 Vbeta primers and 13 Jbeta primers. Generated by immunoSEQ multiplex PCR, the TCRdb table keeps only in-frame clones and is missing some. Of around 160,000 clones in the sample, roughly four fifths were seen once. Material: PBMCs. The receptors come from a man aged 50 to 60 in good health and CMV-seropositive.

The V call is TRBV4-1, the J call TRBJ2-7; tentatively, D is TRBD2 (6 bases). The length of the CDR3 is 16 residues. Germline V gives CDR1 MGHRA, CDR2 YSYEKL. The germline V and J ends were trimmed by 0 bases and 3 bases, with 15 bases remaining between them. CDR3 loop: CASSQDWEDLSYEQYF. CDR3 in DNA: TGCGCCAGCAGCCAAGATTGGGAGGACTTGAGCTACGAGCAGTACTTC.

This clone was observed a single time. The chain carries TRBV7-2 and TRBJ2-3; 7 bases agree with TRBD2. Germline CDR1 reads SGHTA; CDR2 reads FQGNSA. The CDR3 extends over 17 amino acids. V dropped 5 bases and J dropped 6; count of bases not matched to a gene: 17. CDR3 region: CASSRRTSYALLDTQYF. DNA of the CDR3: TGTGCCAGCAGCCGTCGGACTAGTTACGCTCTCCTGGATACGCAGTATTTT.

This clone came up a few times. The V and J genes are TRBV6-5 and TRBJ2-3; 9 bases map to TRBD1. CDR1 and CDR2 from the germline V gene are MNHEY and SVGAGI. The V segment lost 5 bases and the J segment 2 bases; nucleotides outside the gene matches: 5. The CDR3 covers 15 residues. CDR3 sequence reads: CASSPTGGPTDTQYF. The CDR3 region has the DNA TGTGCCAGCAGTCCAACAGGGGGCCCCACAGATACGCAGTATTTT.

The chain combines TRBV7-6 with TRBJ2-3; 7 bases are a match to TRBD2. Trimming took 4 bases from V and 1 from J; bases not matched to a gene: 5. Germline-derived CDR1 and CDR2 are SGHVS and FNYEAQ. The CDR3 is 15 amino acids. DNA for the CDR3: TGTGCCAGCAGCTCCACGGGGGGACGCACAGATACGCAGTATTTT. This codes for CASSSTGGRTDTQYF.

V and J are TRBV6-1 and TRBJ1-6, with D possibly being TRBD1 (5 bases). V lost 8 bases to trimming and J lost 0 bases, with 11 bases between them. CDR1 and CDR2 (germline): MNHNS, SASEGT. The CDR3 contains 15 residues. CDR3 DNA sequence: TGTGCCAGCCGTACAGGCAACTCCTATAATTCACCCCTCCACTTT. It yields the protein CASRTGNSYNSPLHF.

The genes are TRBV28 and TRBJ2-7, with D perhaps TRBD2 (6 bases). CDR1 and CDR2 from the germline V gene are MDHEN and SYDVKM. Trimming shortened V by 6 bases and J by 5 bases, and 14 bases separated the two germline ends. This CDR3 spans 13 amino acids. In DNA form, the CDR3 reads TGTGCCAGCAGGCCCGGGAGTAACCACGAGCAGTACTTC. Protein: CASRPGSNHEQYF.

This sequence joins TRBV15 and TRBJ2-1; D might be TRBD1 (6 bases). Trimming left V 0 bases short and J 7 bases short, with 16 bases between. The CDR3 extends over 16 amino acids. Germline V gene data show CDR1 as LNHNV and CDR2 as YYDKDF (reference sequence). The CDR3 DNA follows: TGTGCCACCAGCAGAGATCAGGGGCTCCTTAGGAATGAGCAGTTCTTC. Its translation is CATSRDQGLLRNEQFF.

This chain uses TRBV30 with TRBJ2-1; D uncertain. This CDR3 region has 16 residues. The ends were cut back, 4 bases at V and 2 bases at J, with 18 bases in the middle. Germline V gene lookup returns CDR1 GTSNPN and CDR2 SVGIG (reference sequence). The CDR3 loop is CAWNSPRLKTYNEQFF. The CDR3 nucleotides read TGTGCCTGGAACAGCCCCCGGTTGAAGACCTACAATGAGCAGTTCTTC.

V and J are TRBV28 and TRBJ1-3; D gene unclear. CDR3 length equals 13 residues. V was cut by 8 bases and J by 4 bases, with 12 bases left in between. The V gene's germline CDR1 is MDHEN and CDR2 SYDVKM. The CDR3 is CASLRVDGNTIYF. The CDR3 nucleotides are TGTGCCAGCTTGCGGGTTGACGGAAACACCATATATTTT. Complete variable domain (other parts from reference TRBV28 and TRBJ1-3): DVKVTQSSRYLVKRTGEKVFLECVQDMDHENMFWYRQDPGLGLRLIYFSYDVKMKEKGDIPEGYSVSREKKERFSLILESASTNQTSMYLCASLRVDGNTIYFGEGSWLTVV.

The V gene is TRBV13, the J gene TRBJ2-1, with 11 nucleotides matching TRBD2. Germline loops: CDR1 PRHDT, CDR2 FYEKMQ (reference sequence). The ends lost 1 base at V and 6 bases at J; junction bases unmatched: 2. There are 15 residues in the CDR3. DNA of the CDR3: TGTGCCAGCAGCTTAGCTAGCGGGGGGTCCAATGAGCAGTTCTTC. Protein product: CASSLASGGSNEQFF.

This clone was counted between two and nine times. J is TRBJ2-1 and V is TRBV10-3, with 7 bases identical to TRBD1. This CDR3 region has 13 residues. CDR1 is ENHRY, CDR2 SYGVKD, per germline. J gave up 5 bases and V 7 bases, and 5 bases lay outside the gene matches. Here the CDR3 reads CAIKGTVNNEQFF. The CDR3, as DNA: TGTGCCATCAAAGGGACAGTCAACAATGAGCAGTTCTTC.

The chain carries TRBV7-9 and TRBJ1-4; maybe TRBD1 (6 bases). The ends were cut back, 0 bases at V and 8 bases at J, with 10 bases in the middle. Germline loops: CDR1 SEHNR, CDR2 FQNEAQ (reference sequence). The CDR3 loop spans 14 amino acids. The CDR3 reads CASSLAGGREKLFF. The CDR3 DNA reads TGTGCCAGCAGCTTAGCAGGGGGTCGGGAAAAACTGTTTTTT.

The gene calls are TRBV10-3 and TRBJ2-1; TRBD2 matches 11 bases. J gave up 10 bases and V 2 bases, and 13 bases lay outside the gene matches. The CDR3 has 17 amino acids. CDR1 is ENHRY, CDR2 SYGVKD, per germline. The CDR3: CAISETPGTSGRGEQFF. The CDR3 DNA reads TGTGCCATCAGTGAGACCCCCGGGACTAGCGGCCGCGGGGAGCAGTTCTTC.

This chain links TRBV7-3 with TRBJ1-1; D call uncertain. The CDR3 is 13 residues long. The V gene's germline CDR1 is SGHTA and CDR2 FQGTGA. V lost 3 bases, J lost 7 bases, and 12 bases lay in between. CDR3 in amino acids: CASSLSGGLEAFF. DNA of the CDR3: TGTGCCAGCAGCTTGAGTGGTGGGCTTGAAGCTTTCTTT.

J is TRBJ2-3 and V is TRBV9; tentative D call: TRBD2 (7 bases). V shed 6 bases and J shed 6 bases, with 20 bases lying between them. Germline assignment: CDR1 SGDLS and CDR2 YYNGEE. The CDR3 is 15 amino acids. CDR3 bases: TGTGCCAGCACCCCAGGGGTGGGGGGGCCTGATACGCAGTATTTT. It is translated as CASTPGVGGPDTQYF. Variable domain in full (rest from reference TRBV9 and TRBJ2-3): DSGVTQTPKHLITATGQRVTLRCSPRSGDLSVYWYQQSLDQGLQFLIQYYNGEERAKGNILERFSAQQFPDLHSELNLSSLELGDSALYFCASTPGVGGPDTQYFGPGTRLTVL.

The chain is built from TRBV15 and TRBJ1-1; D remains unclear. This CDR3 comprises 13 residues. Between the trimmed V and J ends, which lost 1 base and 2 bases, there was a span of 5 bases. CDR1 and CDR2 (germline): LNHNV, YYDKDF (reference sequence). CDR3 residues: CATSRGANTEAFF. CDR3 nucleotides: TGTGCCACCAGCAGAGGAGCAAACACTGAAGCTTTCTTT.

This clone has only one observation. The chain links TRBV18 to TRBJ2-1, with TRBD2 as a possible D gene (5 bases). This CDR3 is 14 amino acids long. The V and J ends lost 2 bases and 4 bases respectively, with 9 bases between them. Looked up from germline, CDR1 is KGHSH and CDR2 is LQKENI. As DNA, the CDR3 is TGTGCCAGCTCACCATCGAGAGGGTACAATGAGCAGTTCTTC. Amino acids: CASSPSRGYNEQFF.

V and J are TRBV5-6 and TRBJ2-1; 9 bases agree with TRBD2. J lost 9 bases, V lost 6 bases, and 16 bases had no gene match. CDR1 is SGHDT and CDR2 is YYEEEE in the germline V gene. The CDR3 is 16 residues long. The CDR3 sequence is CASNVGRRAGGPEQFF. The CDR3 bases are TGTGCCAGCAACGTGGGACGGAGAGCGGGAGGCCCTGAGCAGTTCTTC.

V is TRBV2 and J is TRBJ2-7; 10 bases match TRBD1. Trimming at V came to 4 bases and at J to 2 bases, leaving 5 bases not matched to a gene. The germline CDR1 and CDR2 sequences are SNHLY and FYNNEI. This CDR3 region has 15 residues. As DNA, the CDR3 is TGTGCCAGCAGTGTGGGGGACAGGGGACCCTACGAGCAGTACTTC. Its translation is CASSVGDRGPYEQYF.

CDR3 protein: CASSLVRPGGGGELFF. CDR3 coding DNA: TGTGCCAGCAGCTTAGTGCGGCCAGGGGGCGGTGGGGAGCTGTTTTTT. The chain links TRBV7-2 to TRBJ2-2, with 8 positions matching TRBD1. V trimming: 1 base; J trimming: 8 bases; junction bases outside the gene matches: 9. The CDR3 has 16 amino acids. Germline loops: CDR1 SGHTA, CDR2 FQGNSA.